This note documents a single TCR beta chain sequence. These data belong to a study of control samples from healthy donors and cancer patients. Deletions cut 2 bases from V and 0 bases from J, with 13 bases between. The CDR3 length is 16 residues. Germline CDR1 is GTSNPN and CDR2 is SVGIG (reference sequence). TCRdb keeps only in-frame clones here, not all; method: immunoSEQ multiplex PCR. The table has about 100,000 clones, approximately 90% seen once. The chain combines TRBV30 with TRBJ1-4, with D tentatively TRBD1 (6 bases). The sequenced sample was blood. The sequence came from a man under 40 in good health. The CDR3 nucleotides are TGTGCCTGGAGTCCCGGACAGCACACAACTAATGAAAAACTGTTTTTT. Its protein product is CAWSPGQHTTNEKLFF.